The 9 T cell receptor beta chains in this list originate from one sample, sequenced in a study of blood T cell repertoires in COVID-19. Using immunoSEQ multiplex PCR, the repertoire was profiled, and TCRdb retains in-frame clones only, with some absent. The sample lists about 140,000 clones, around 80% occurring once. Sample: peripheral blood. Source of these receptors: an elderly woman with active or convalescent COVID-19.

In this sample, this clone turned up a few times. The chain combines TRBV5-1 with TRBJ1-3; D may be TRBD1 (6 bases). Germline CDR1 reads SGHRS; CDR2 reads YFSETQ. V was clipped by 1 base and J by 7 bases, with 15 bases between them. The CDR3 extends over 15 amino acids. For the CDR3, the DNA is TGCGCCAGCAGCTTGACAGGGTCCACGACGAACACCATATATTTT. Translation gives CASSLTGSTTNTIYF.

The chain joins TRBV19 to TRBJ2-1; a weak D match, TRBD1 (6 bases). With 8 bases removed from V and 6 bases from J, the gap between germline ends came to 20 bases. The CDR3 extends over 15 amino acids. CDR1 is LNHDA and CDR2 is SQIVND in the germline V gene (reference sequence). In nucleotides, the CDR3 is TGTGCCAGTGCACAGGGTCAAAGACAAACCAATGAGCAGTTCTTC. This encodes CASAQGQRQTNEQFF.

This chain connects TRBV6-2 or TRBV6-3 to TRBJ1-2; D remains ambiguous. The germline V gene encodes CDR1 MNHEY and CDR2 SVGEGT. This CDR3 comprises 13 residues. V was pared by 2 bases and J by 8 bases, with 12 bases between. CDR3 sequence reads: CASSYPLEGGYTF. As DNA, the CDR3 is TGTGCCAGCAGTTACCCCCTCGAGGGCGGCTACACCTTC.

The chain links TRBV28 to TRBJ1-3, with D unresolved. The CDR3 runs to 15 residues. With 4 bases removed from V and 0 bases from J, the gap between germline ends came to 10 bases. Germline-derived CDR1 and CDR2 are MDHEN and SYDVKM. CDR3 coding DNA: TGTGCCAGCAGTTGGGCCCTTCCCTCTGGAAACACCATATATTTT. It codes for CASSWALPSGNTIYF.

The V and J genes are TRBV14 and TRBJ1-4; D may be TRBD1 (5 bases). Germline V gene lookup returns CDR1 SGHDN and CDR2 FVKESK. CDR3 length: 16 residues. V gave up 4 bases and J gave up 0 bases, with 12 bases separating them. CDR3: CASSLRTLTTNEKLFF. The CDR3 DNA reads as TGTGCCAGCAGCCTCAGGACATTAACAACTAATGAAAAACTGTTTTTT.

The CDR3 spells CASSLSRDTEYPNYGYTF. The DNA for the CDR3 is TGTGCCAGCAGCTTATCTCGGGACACTGAATACCCTAACTATGGCTACACCTTC. This chain uses TRBV5-4 with TRBJ1-2, with a possible D match to TRBD1 (6 bases). This CDR3 is built from 18 residues. Per the germline V gene, CDR1 is SGHNT and CDR2 is YYREEE (reference sequence). Trimming shortened V by 2 bases and J by 0 bases, and 20 bases separated the two germline ends. The whole variable domain, remainder taken from reference TRBV5-4 and TRBJ1-2, is ETGVTQSPTHLIKTRGQQVTLRCSSQSGHNTVSWYQQALGQGPQFIFQYYREEENGRGNFPPRFSGLQFPNYSSELNVNALELDDSALYLCASSLSRDTEYPNYGYTFGSGTRLTVV.

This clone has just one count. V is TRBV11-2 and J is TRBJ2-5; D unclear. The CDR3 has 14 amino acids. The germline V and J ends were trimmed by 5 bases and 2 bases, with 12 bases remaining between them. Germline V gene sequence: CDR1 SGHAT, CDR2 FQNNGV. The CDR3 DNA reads TGTGCCAGCAGCCCAACACCGCTTCAAGAGACCCAGTACTTC. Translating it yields CASSPTPLQETQYF.

The CDR3 DNA follows: TGTGCCATCACCCCTAGCGGTCCAACAGATACGCAGTATTTT. As protein: CAITPSGPTDTQYF. The rearrangement links TRBV10-3 to TRBJ2-3, with 7 bases fitting TRBD2. The germline gives CDR1 ENHRY, CDR2 SYGVKD. The trim removed 7 bases at V and 3 bases at J, leaving 7 bases unmatched. The CDR3 contains 14 residues.

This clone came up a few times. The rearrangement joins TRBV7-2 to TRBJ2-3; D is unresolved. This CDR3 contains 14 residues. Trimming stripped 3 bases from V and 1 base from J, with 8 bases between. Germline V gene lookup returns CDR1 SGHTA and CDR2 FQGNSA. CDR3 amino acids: CASSFSSGTDTQYF. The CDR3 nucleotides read TGTGCCAGCAGCTTTAGCAGCGGCACAGATACGCAGTATTTT. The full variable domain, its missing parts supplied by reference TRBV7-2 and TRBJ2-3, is GAGVSQSPSNKVTEKGKDVELRCDPISGHTALYWYRQSLGQGLEFLIYFQGNSAPDKSGLPSDRFSAERTGGSVSTLTIQRTQQEDSAVYLCASSFSSGTDTQYFGPGTRLTVL.